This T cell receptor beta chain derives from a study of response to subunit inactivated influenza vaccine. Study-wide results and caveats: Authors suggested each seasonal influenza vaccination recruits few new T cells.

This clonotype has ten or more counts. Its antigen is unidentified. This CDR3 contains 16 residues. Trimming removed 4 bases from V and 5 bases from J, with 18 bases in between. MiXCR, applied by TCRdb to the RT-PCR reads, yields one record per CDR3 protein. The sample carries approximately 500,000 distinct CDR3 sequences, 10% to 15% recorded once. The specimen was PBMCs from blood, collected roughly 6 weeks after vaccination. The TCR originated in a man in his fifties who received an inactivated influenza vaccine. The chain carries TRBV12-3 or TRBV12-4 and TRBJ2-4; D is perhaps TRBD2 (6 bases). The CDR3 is CASSSSFSGDQNIQYF. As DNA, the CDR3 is TGTGCCAGCAGTTCGTCTTTTTCGGGAGACCAAAACATTCAGTACTTC.